This TCR beta chain emerged from a study of blood T cell repertoires in COVID-19. This CDR3 spans 13 amino acids. V shed 6 bases and J shed 3 bases, with 8 bases lying between them. In germline, CDR1 is KGHSH, CDR2 LQKENI. Clones were read by immunoSEQ multiplex PCR, and TCRdb kept only the in-frame ones, dropping some. In the table there are fewer than 200,000 clones, approximately 84% of which are singletons. The sample comprised peripheral blood. J is TRBJ2-2 and V is TRBV18; maybe TRBD2 (5 bases). The sequence was obtained from a human donor in a cohort sampled during active COVID-19. The DNA of the CDR3 is TGTGCCAGCTCGAGGGCAGACACCGGGGAGCTGTTTTTT. Amino acid sequence: CASSRADTGELFF.